The 25 T cell receptor beta chains in this list originate from one sample, sequenced in a study of OX40 agonist ivuxolimab in advanced cancers. The data were produced by immunoSEQ multiplex PCR, yet TCRdb's version contains in-frame clones alone and is incomplete. The table lists tens of thousands of clones, 86% of them singletons, with 2.6% in the top ten. The sequencing used CD4+ or CD8+ T cells sorted from blood, collected in a trial of the OX40 agonist ivuxolimab. These receptors all stem from an adult with an advanced solid tumor such as melanoma, head and neck, liver or kidney cancer.

This clone was observed a handful of times. The same CDR3 arises from other DNA sequences in this sample as well. This rearrangement joins TRBV7-2 to TRBJ2-2; TRBD2 matches at 7 bases. V lost 5 bases and J lost 5; bases outside the gene matches: 5. CDR1 and CDR2 from the germline V gene are SGHTA and FQGNSA. This CDR3 has 14 amino acids. This CDR3 is CASSRGEGTGELFF. The CDR3 coding sequence is TGTGCCAGCAGCCGGGGGGAAGGTACCGGGGAGCTGTTTTTT.

CDR3 DNA sequence: TGTGCCAGCAGGCTTACCGGGACAGGGATCCACGAGCAGTACTTC. Its translation is CASRLTGTGIHEQYF. J is TRBJ2-7 and V is TRBV13, with 9 bases matching TRBD1. The CDR3 covers 15 residues. Unmatched junction bases numbered 11, after V lost 6 bases and J lost 5 bases. Per the germline V gene, CDR1 is PRHDT and CDR2 is FYEKMQ (reference sequence).

J is TRBJ2-7 and V is TRBV11-2; D call uncertain. The CDR3 runs 12 residues. Trimming removed 5 bases from V and 3 bases from J, with 8 bases in between. Germline V lookup: CDR1 SGHAT, CDR2 FQNNGV. In nucleotides, the CDR3 is TGTGCCAGCAGCGCCGCGATCTACGAGCAGTACTTC. It translates to CASSAAIYEQYF. The variable domain in full, with the rest retrieved from reference TRBV11-2 and TRBJ2-7, is EAGVAQSPRYKIIEKRQSVAFWCNPISGHATLYWYQQILGQGPKLLIQFQNNGVVDDSQLPKDRFSAERLKGVDSTLKIQPAKLEDSAVYLCASSAAIYEQYFGPGTRLTVT.

Only a few counts were recorded for this clone. V usage is TRBV11-2 and J usage is TRBJ2-7; TRBD1 agrees at 9 bases. Germline CDR1 reads SGHAT; CDR2 reads FQNNGV. V lost 4 bases, J lost 5 bases, and 9 bases stayed unmatched. The CDR3 runs 15 residues. This CDR3 reads CASSYRDRVSHEQYF. As DNA, the CDR3 is TGTGCCAGCAGCTACCGGGACAGGGTTTCCCACGAGCAGTACTTC.

This clone is a singleton in its sample. The chain carries TRBV10-2 and TRBJ2-4; D might be TRBD1 (6 bases). The CDR3 is 15 amino acids. With 5 bases removed from V and 4 bases from J, the gap between germline ends came to 15 bases. Germline V lookup: CDR1 WSHSY, CDR2 SAAADI. CDR3 protein: CASSLTGLRKNIQYF. The CDR3, as DNA: TGCGCCAGCAGTTTAACAGGGTTAAGGAAAAACATTCAGTACTTC.

The chain carries TRBV5-4 and TRBJ1-1; unclear D gene. This CDR3 is built from 13 residues. Germline loops: CDR1 SGHNT, CDR2 YYREEE (reference sequence). V was clipped by 4 bases and J by 1 base, with 8 bases between them. The CDR3 spells CASSPDPNTEAFF. The DNA of the CDR3 is TGTGCCAGCAGCCCGGACCCGAACACTGAAGCTTTCTTT.

The chain uses TRBV7-9 and TRBJ2-1, with D hard to call. V was pared by 2 bases and J by 5 bases, with 4 bases between. CDR1 and CDR2 from the germline V gene are SEHNR and FQNEAQ (reference sequence). This CDR3 is built from 12 residues. The CDR3: CASSLRDNEQFF. In DNA, the CDR3 is TGTGCCAGCAGCTTAAGGGACAATGAGCAGTTCTTC.

V and J are TRBV28 and TRBJ2-5, with TRBD2 identical over 8 bases. The germline gives CDR1 MDHEN, CDR2 SYDVKM. J was trimmed by 2 bases and V by 7 bases; bases with no gene match: 12. The CDR3 consists of 16 residues. CDR3 region: CASTVERGGYQETQYF. Written as DNA, the CDR3 is TGTGCCAGCACCGTGGAGCGCGGGGGGTATCAAGAGACCCAGTACTTC.

The V call is TRBV5-4, the J call TRBJ2-7; perhaps TRBD2 as D (5 bases). Trimming removed 4 bases at V and 0 bases at J, with 11 bases between. In germline, CDR1 is SGHNT, CDR2 YYREEE (reference sequence). This CDR3 contains 14 residues. In nucleotides, the CDR3 is TGTGCCAGCAGCCCCGGACTCGGCTCCTACGAGCAGTACTTC. Amino acid sequence: CASSPGLGSYEQYF.

V usage is TRBV11-2 and J usage is TRBJ2-7, with no clear D. The germline V and J ends were trimmed by 3 bases and 6 bases, with 15 bases remaining between them. There are 14 residues in the CDR3. Per the germline V gene, CDR1 is SGHAT and CDR2 is FQNNGV. The CDR3 loop is CASSFGAGTPEQYF. Written as DNA, the CDR3 is TGTGCCAGCAGCTTTGGAGCTGGTACCCCCGAGCAGTACTTC.

The gene calls are TRBV30 and TRBJ1-6, with 8 bases identical to TRBD1. Unmatched junction bases numbered 13, after V lost 2 bases and J lost 7 bases. The CDR3 runs 17 residues. Germline loops: CDR1 GTSNPN, CDR2 SVGIG (reference sequence). For the CDR3, the DNA is TGTGCCTGGAGTTCCGCTTCGACAGGGGTCAAGAATTCACCCCTCCACTTT. Protein: CAWSSASTGVKNSPLHF. The full variable domain, completed using reference TRBV30 and TRBJ1-6, is SQTIHQWPATLVQPVGSPLSLECTVEGTSNPNLYWYRQAAGRGLQLLFYSVGIGQISSEVPQNLSASRPQDRQFILSSKKLLLSDSGFYLCAWSSASTGVKNSPLHFGNGTRLTVT.

The CDR3 DNA sequence: TGTGCCAGTAGGAGGACAGGGGTTGAGGAAAAACTGTTTTTT. This translates into CASRRTGVEEKLFF. The rearrangement uses TRBV19 and TRBJ1-4; 9 nucleotides align to TRBD1. Germline trimming cut 6 bases from V and 8 bases from J; bases unmatched to any gene: 7. The CDR3 is 14 amino acids. Germline values: CDR1 LNHDA, CDR2 SQIVND (reference sequence).

The J gene is TRBJ1-2, the V gene TRBV28; D is undetermined. Trimming left V 4 bases short and J 2 bases short, with 11 bases between. The CDR3 runs 14 residues. Germline loops: CDR1 MDHEN, CDR2 SYDVKM. The CDR3 protein is CASSSMDGNYGYTF. In DNA, the CDR3 is TGTGCCAGCAGTTCAATGGACGGGAACTATGGCTACACCTTC.

This sequence joins TRBV30 and TRBJ2-1; 11 bases align to TRBD2. CDR1 GTSNPN and CDR2 SVGIG come from the germline V gene (reference sequence). V shed 5 bases, J shed 6 bases, and the junction held 9 bases outside the gene matches. The CDR3 has 15 residues. CDR3 in DNA: TGTGCCTGGGCCCCGGGACTAGCGGAACTCAATGAGCAGTTCTTC. Its translation is CAWAPGLAELNEQFF.

This chain uses TRBV28 with TRBJ2-7, with D possibly TRBD2 on 6 matching bases. The germline CDR1 and CDR2 sequences are MDHEN and SYDVKM. The CDR3 loop spans 15 amino acids. The ends were cut back, 5 bases at V and 2 bases at J, with 16 bases in the middle. The CDR3 bases are TGTGCCAGCAGTGAGACGTCGGCGGGGACCTACGAGCAGTACTTC. It specifies CASSETSAGTYEQYF.

The chain joins TRBV11-2 to TRBJ1-2; 9 nucleotides align to TRBD1. This CDR3 contains 18 residues. CDR1 SGHAT and CDR2 FQNNGV come from the germline V gene. The junction had 9 bases not matched to a gene; V was cut back by 1 base and J by 0 bases. The DNA for the CDR3 is TGTGCCAGCAGCTTAGTAGGGTTGGGGACAGGGTCTAACTATGGCTACACCTTC. Protein: CASSLVGLGTGSNYGYTF.

The J gene is TRBJ1-5, the V gene TRBV7-9; 11 bases are shared with TRBD1. This CDR3 contains 16 residues. Germline CDR1 SEHNR, CDR2 FQNEAQ (reference sequence). Trimming cost V 5 bases and J 7 bases; bases outside gene matches: 10. CDR3 sequence: CASSTGQGAMRQPQHF. The CDR3, as DNA: TGTGCCAGCAGCACCGGACAGGGGGCCATGCGACAGCCCCAGCATTTT. The full variable domain, completed using reference TRBV7-9 and TRBJ1-5, is DTGVSQNPRHKITKRGQNVTFRCDPISEHNRLYWYRQTLGQGPEFLTYFQNEAQLEKSRLLSDRFSAERPKGSFSTLEIQRTEQGDSAMYLCASSTGQGAMRQPQHFGDGTRLSIL.

The chain recombines TRBV5-1 with TRBJ1-2; no clear D. CDR1 is SGHRS and CDR2 is YFSETQ in the germline V gene. CDR3 length: 14 residues. V lost 4 bases, J lost 7 bases, and 17 bases lay in between. CDR3: CASSHGEGRGGYTF. CDR3 nucleotides: TGCGCCAGCAGCCACGGGGAGGGCCGGGGTGGCTACACCTTC. The entire variable domain, with the rest obtained from reference TRBV5-1 and TRBJ1-2, is as follows: KAGVTQTPRYLIKTRGQQVTLSCSPISGHRSVSWYQQTPGQGLQFLFEYFSETQRNKGNFPGRFSGRQFSNSRSEMNVSTLELGDSALYLCASSHGEGRGGYTFGSGTRLTVV.

V gene TRBV7-8 combines with J gene TRBJ2-5, with unresolved D. CDR1 is SGHVS, CDR2 FQNEAQ, per germline. CDR3 size: 12 residues. The ends were cut back, 2 bases at V and 5 bases at J, with 6 bases in the middle. The CDR3 spells CASSLRRETQYF. CDR3 DNA: TGTGCCAGCAGCTTAAGAAGGGAGACCCAGTACTTC.

This clone was observed a handful of times. The chain is built from TRBV5-5 and TRBJ2-5, with 11 nucleotides matching TRBD1. The CDR3 length is 14 residues. After removal of 7 bases from V and 5 bases from J, the junction contained 7 bases not matched to a gene. Per the germline V gene, CDR1 is SGHKS and CDR2 is YYEKEE (reference sequence). CDR3 sequence reads: CASGRDRGRETQYF. The DNA for the CDR3 is TGTGCCAGCGGTCGGGACAGGGGGAGGGAGACCCAGTACTTC.

V is TRBV7-3 and J is TRBJ2-5; TRBD1 matches at 8 bases. This CDR3 contains 16 residues. Germline CDR1 and CDR2: SGHTA and FQGTGA. Trimming took 2 bases from V and 7 from J; bases not matched to a gene: 12. The CDR3 sequence is CASSLEGQGFLGTQYF. In DNA, the CDR3 is TGTGCCAGCAGCTTAGAAGGACAGGGATTTCTAGGGACCCAGTACTTC.

The CDR3 here is CASSFSGNTEAFF. The CDR3 DNA reads as TGTGCCAGCAGCTTCTCAGGGAACACTGAAGCTTTCTTT. V usage is TRBV11-3 and J usage is TRBJ1-1, with unresolved D. Germline V gives CDR1 SGHNT, CDR2 YENEEA. V shed 3 bases and J shed 1 base, with 6 bases lying between them. The CDR3 length is 13 residues.

This chain uses TRBV6-5 with TRBJ2-2; 7 bases are a match to TRBD2. Germline CDR1 reads MNHEY; CDR2 reads SVGAGI. The CDR3 spans 16 residues. The V gene end was trimmed by 0 bases and the J gene end by 0 bases; junction bases not matched to a gene: 1. CDR3 region: CASSYSGGANTGELFF. CDR3 sequence (DNA): TGTGCCAGCAGTTACTCTGGGGGGGCGAACACCGGGGAGCTGTTTTTT.

V and J are TRBV6-5 and TRBJ1-5, with TRBD1 matching over 8 bases. J was trimmed by 5 bases and V by 5 bases; bases with no gene match: 5. CDR1 is MNHEY and CDR2 is SVGAGI in the germline V gene. The CDR3 totals 14 residues. The DNA of the CDR3 is TGTGCCAGCAGTGTAGACAGGGGAGATCAGCCCCAGCATTTT. It specifies CASSVDRGDQPQHF.

V usage is TRBV5-5 and J usage is TRBJ1-2; no clear D gene. The germline V gene encodes CDR1 SGHKS and CDR2 YYEKEE (reference sequence). CDR3 length: 15 amino acids. Trimming pared 4 bases from V and 5 bases from J, leaving 18 bases between. As DNA, the CDR3 is TGTGCCAGCAGCCCATATGGTACAGCTGGATATGGCTACACCTTC. Translation: CASSPYGTAGYGYTF.